The T cell receptor beta chain described here comes from a study of post-analysis software for immune sequencing data. Study-level information: Recorded disease courses covered relapsing-remitting, secondary progressive and progressive-relapsing multiple sclerosis. Some patients had no subtype annotation.

The CDR3 runs 17 residues. Losses at the gene ends were 6 bases for V and 1 base for J; bases not matched to a gene: 4. The TCR beta cDNA libraries contained unique molecular identifiers. Input populations of about 0.85 to 11 million T cells gave rise to about 480,000 cDNA molecules. One entry per CDR3 protein results from TCRdb running MiXCR on the PCR reads. The sample shows hundreds of thousands of distinct CDR3 sequences, 25% to 30% of them seen only once. Findings and limits, study-wide: Significantly lower normalized Chao1 diversity was seen in multiple sclerosis patients than in controls. Strong co-clustering by F measure was evident for samples that had been prepared in the same batch. Patients carried roughly five TRBV segments more frequently than controls did, and TRBV5-6, TRBV5-1 and TRBV20-1 were among them.

Notes on this clonotype: Its antigen remains unidentified.

The TCR originated in a girl aged 10-17 years with multiple sclerosis. The sequenced material came from blood. This sequence joins TRBV12-3 or TRBV12-4 and TRBJ2-3, with 16 positions matching TRBD2. In DNA, the CDR3 is TGTGCCAGCAGCCGGGGACTAGCGGGAGGGCGCACAGATACGCAGTATTTT. Residues: CASSRGLAGGRTDTQYF.